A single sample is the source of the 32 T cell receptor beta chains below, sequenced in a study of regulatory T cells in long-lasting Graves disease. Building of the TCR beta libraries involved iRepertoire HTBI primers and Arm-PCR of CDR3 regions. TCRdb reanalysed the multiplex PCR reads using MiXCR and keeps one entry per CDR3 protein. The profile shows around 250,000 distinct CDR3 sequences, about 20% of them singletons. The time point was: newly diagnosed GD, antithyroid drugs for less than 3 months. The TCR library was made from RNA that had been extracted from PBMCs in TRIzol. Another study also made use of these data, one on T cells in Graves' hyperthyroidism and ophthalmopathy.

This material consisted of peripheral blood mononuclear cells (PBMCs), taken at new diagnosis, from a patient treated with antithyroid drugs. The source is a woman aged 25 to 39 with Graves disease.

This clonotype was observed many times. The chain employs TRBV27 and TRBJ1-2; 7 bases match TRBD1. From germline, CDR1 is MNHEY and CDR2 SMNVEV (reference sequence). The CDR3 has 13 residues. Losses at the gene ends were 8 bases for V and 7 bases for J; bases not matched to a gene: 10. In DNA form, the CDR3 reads TGTGCCAGCCGACAGGGTGGGCAAGGTGGCTACACCTTC. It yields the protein CASRQGGQGGYTF.

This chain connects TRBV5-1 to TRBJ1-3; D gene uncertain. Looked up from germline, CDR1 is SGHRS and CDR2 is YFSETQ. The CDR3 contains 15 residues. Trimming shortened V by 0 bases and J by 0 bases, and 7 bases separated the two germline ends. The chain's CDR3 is CASSLGHNSGNTIYF. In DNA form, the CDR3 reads TGCGCCAGCAGCTTGGGGCATAACTCTGGAAACACCATATATTTT.

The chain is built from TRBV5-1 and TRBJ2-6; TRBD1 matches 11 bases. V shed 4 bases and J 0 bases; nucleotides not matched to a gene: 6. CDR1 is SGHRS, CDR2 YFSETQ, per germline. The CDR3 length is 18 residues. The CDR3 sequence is CASSTGDRGGSGANVLTF. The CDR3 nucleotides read TGCGCCAGCAGCACAGGGGACAGGGGGGGCTCTGGGGCCAACGTCCTGACTTTC.

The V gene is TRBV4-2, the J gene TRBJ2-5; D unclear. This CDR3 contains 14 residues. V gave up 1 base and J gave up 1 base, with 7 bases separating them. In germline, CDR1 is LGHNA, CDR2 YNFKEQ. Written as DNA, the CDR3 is TGTGCCAGCAGCCAAGTCTTGACCCAAGAGACCCAGTACTTC. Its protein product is CASSQVLTQETQYF.

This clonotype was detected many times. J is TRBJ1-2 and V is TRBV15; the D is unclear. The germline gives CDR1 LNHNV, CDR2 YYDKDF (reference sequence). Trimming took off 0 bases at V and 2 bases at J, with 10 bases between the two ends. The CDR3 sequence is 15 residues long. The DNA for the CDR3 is TGTGCCACCAGCAGAGATCGGAACACAAACTATGGCTACACCTTC. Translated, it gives CATSRDRNTNYGYTF.

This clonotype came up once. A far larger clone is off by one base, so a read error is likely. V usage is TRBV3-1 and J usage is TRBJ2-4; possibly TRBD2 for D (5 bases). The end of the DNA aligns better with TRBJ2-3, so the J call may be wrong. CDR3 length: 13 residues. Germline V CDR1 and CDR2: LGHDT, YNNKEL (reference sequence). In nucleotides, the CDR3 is TGTGCCAGCAGCAGGAGGAGCGACGATGCGCAGTATTTT. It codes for CASSRRSDDAQYF.

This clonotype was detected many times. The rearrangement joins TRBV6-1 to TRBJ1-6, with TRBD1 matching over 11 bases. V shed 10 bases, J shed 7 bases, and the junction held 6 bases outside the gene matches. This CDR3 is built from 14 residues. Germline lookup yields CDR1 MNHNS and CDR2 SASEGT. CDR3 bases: TGTGCCACCGGACAGGGGGCGAACAATTCACCCCTCCACTTT. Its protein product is CATGQGANNSPLHF.

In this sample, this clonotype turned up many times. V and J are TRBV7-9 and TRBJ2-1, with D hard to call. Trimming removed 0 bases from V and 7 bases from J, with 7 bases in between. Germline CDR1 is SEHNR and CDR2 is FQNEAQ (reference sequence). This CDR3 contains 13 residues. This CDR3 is CASSLALFNEQFF. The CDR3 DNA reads TGTGCCAGCAGCTTAGCTTTGTTTAATGAGCAGTTCTTC.

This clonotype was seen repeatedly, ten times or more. This CDR3 is CASSRPHRGVLYEQYF. For the CDR3, the DNA is TGTGCCAGCAGCCGCCCTCACAGGGGGGTGCTCTACGAGCAGTACTTC. V and J are TRBV16 and TRBJ2-7; 8 bases align to TRBD1. The CDR3 covers 16 residues. With 4 bases clipped from V and 3 bases from J, the junction kept 11 bases outside the gene matches. Germline CDR1 KGHSY, CDR2 FQNENV.

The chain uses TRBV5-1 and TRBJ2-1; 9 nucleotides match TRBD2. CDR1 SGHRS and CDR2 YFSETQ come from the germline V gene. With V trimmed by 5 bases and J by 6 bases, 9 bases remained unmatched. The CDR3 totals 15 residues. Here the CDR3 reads CASSFSSGDLNEQFF. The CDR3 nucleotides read TGCGCCAGCAGTTTTTCTAGCGGGGACCTCAATGAGCAGTTCTTC.

The CDR3 DNA reads TGCAGTGCTCCCCGGGGGGGCGAGGGCGGGGAGCTGTTTTTT. It specifies CSAPRGGEGGELFF. The chain employs TRBV20-1 and TRBJ2-2; TRBD2 aligns across 8 bases. Germline values: CDR1 DFQATT, CDR2 SNEGSKA (reference sequence). The CDR3 is made up of 14 amino acids. J lost 7 bases, V lost 5 bases, and 9 bases had no gene match.

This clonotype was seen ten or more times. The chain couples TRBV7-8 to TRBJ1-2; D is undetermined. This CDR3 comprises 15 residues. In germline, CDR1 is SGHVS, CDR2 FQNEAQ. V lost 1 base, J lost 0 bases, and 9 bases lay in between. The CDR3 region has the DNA TGTGCCAGCAGCTTAGGGCTCTCCGCTAACTATGGCTACACCTTC. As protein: CASSLGLSANYGYTF.

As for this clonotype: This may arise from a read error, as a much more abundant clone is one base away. The CDR3 region has the DNA TGTGCCAGCAGCTTATGGGCCCCCAACTATGGCTACACCTTC. It encodes CASSLWAPNYGYTF. This sequence joins TRBV7-2 and TRBJ1-2; D is uncertain. The V gene lost 2 bases and the J gene lost 2 bases, with 9 bases spanning the gap. Germline V lookup: CDR1 SGHTA, CDR2 FQGNSA. The CDR3 has 14 amino acids. Full variable domain (missing parts from reference TRBV7-2 and TRBJ1-2): GAGVSQSPSNKVTEKGKDVELRCDPISGHTALYWYRQSLGQGLEFLIYFQGNSAPDKSGLPSDRFSAERTGGSVSTLTIQRTQQEDSAVYLCASSLWAPNYGYTFGSGTRLTVV.

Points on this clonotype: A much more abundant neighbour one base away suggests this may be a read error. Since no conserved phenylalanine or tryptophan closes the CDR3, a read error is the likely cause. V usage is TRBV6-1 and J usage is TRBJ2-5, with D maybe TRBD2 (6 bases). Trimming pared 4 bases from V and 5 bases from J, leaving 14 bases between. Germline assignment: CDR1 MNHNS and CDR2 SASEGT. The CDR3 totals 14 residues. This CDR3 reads CASSVSRRGETQYL. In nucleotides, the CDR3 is TGTGCCAGCAGTGTTTCAAGACGGGGGGAGACCCAGTACCTC.

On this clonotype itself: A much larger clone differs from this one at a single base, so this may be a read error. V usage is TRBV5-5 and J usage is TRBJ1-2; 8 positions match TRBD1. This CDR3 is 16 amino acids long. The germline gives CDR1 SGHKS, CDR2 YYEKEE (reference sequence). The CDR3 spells CVSSPQIQGANYGYTF. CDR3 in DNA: TGTGTCTCTTCACCCCAAATACAGGGGGCTAACTATGGCTACACCTTC.

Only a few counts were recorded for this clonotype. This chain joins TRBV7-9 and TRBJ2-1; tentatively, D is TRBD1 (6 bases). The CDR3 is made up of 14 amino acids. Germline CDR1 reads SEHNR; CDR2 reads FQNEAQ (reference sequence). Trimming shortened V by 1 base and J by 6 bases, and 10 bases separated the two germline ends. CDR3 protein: CASSLVGRGNEQFF. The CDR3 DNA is TGTGCCAGCAGCTTAGTGGGCAGGGGCAATGAGCAGTTCTTC.

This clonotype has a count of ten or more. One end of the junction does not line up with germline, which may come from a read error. The CDR3 loop is CASSSRKVASDNEQFF. The CDR3 coding sequence is TGTGCCAGCAGCTCCCGGAAGGTGGCCTCCGACAATGAGCAGTTCTTC. The chain carries TRBV7-2 and TRBJ2-1; D remains unclear. The CDR3 sequence is 16 residues long. Germline loops: CDR1 SGHTA, CDR2 FQGNSA.

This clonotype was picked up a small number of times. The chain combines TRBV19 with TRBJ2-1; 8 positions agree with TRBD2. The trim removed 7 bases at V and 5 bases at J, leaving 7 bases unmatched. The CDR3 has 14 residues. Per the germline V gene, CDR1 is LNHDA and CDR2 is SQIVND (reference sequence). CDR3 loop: CASNKGGGHNEQFF. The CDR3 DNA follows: TGTGCCAGTAATAAGGGCGGGGGGCACAATGAGCAGTTCTTC.

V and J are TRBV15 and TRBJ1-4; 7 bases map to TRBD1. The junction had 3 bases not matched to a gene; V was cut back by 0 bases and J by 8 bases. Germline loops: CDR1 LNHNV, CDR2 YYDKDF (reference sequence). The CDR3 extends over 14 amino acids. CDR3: CATSRDTGEEKLFF. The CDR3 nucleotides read TGTGCCACCAGCAGAGATACAGGGGAGGAAAAACTGTTTTTT.

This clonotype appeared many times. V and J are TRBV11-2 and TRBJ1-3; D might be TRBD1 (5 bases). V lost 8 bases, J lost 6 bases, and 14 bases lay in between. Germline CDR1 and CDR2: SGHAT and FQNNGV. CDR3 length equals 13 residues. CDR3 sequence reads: CASRRVGENTIYF. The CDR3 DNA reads TGTGCCAGCCGCAGGGTGGGGGAAAACACCATATATTTT. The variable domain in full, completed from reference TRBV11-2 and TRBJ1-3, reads EAGVAQSPRYKIIEKRQSVAFWCNPISGHATLYWYQQILGQGPKLLIQFQNNGVVDDSQLPKDRFSAERLKGVDSTLKIQPAKLEDSAVYLCASRRVGENTIYFGEGSWLTVV.

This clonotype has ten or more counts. The CDR3 spells CASSQGQGVGYEQYF. CDR3 nucleotides: TGTGCCAGCAGCCAAGGACAGGGAGTGGGGTACGAGCAGTACTTC. The rearrangement links TRBV4-2 to TRBJ2-7, with 7 bases lining up with TRBD1. The CDR3 extends over 15 amino acids. Trimming took 1 base from V and 4 from J; bases not matched to a gene: 7. CDR1 is LGHNA, CDR2 YNFKEQ, per germline.

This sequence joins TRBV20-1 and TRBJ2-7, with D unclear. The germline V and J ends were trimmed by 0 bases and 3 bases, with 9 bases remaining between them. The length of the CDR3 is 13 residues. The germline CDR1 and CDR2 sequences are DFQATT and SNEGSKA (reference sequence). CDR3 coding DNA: TGCAGTGCTAGAGATACACAGAACTACGAGCAGTACTTC. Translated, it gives CSARDTQNYEQYF.

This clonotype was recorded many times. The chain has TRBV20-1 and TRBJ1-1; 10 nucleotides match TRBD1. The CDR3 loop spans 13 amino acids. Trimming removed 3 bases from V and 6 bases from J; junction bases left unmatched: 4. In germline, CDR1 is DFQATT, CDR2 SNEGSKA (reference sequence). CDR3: CSASRDRGSEAFF. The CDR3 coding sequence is TGCAGTGCTAGTAGGGACAGGGGCTCTGAAGCTTTCTTT.

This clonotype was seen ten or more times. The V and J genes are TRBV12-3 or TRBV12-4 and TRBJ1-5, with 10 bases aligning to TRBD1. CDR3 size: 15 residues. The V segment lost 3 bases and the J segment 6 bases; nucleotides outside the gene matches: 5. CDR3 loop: CASSFGTGASQPQHF. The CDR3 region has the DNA TGTGCCAGCAGTTTTGGGACAGGGGCGAGTCAGCCCCAGCATTTT.

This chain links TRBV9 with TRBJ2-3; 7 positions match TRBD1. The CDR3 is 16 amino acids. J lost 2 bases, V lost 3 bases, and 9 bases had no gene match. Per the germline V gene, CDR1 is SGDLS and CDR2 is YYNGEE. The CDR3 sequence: CASSGGTELHTDTQYF. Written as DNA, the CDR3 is TGTGCCAGCAGCGGTGGGACAGAGCTACACACAGATACGCAGTATTTT.

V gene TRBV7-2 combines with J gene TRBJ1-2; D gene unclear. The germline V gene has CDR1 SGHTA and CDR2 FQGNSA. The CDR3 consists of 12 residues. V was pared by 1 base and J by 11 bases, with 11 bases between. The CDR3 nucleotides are TGTGCCAGCAGCTTAGACGATTACTCATACACCTTC. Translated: CASSLDDYSYTF.

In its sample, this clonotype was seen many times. For the CDR3, the DNA is TGCAGTGCTAGAGTAGGTGGGGGACTAGCGGGTTTCCCCACAGATACGCAGTATTTT. Residues: CSARVGGGLAGFPTDTQYF. This sequence joins TRBV20-1 and TRBJ2-3; TRBD2 matches at 12 bases. The germline gives CDR1 DFQATT, CDR2 SNEGSKA (reference sequence). The J segment lost 2 bases and the V segment lost 1 base, leaving 13 bases of the junction unmatched. The CDR3 totals 19 residues.

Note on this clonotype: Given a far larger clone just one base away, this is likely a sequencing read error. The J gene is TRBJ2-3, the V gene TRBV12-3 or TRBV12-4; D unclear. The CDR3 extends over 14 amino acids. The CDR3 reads CASSDFDGTTESFF. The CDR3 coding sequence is TGTGCCAGCAGTGATTTCGACGGAACCACTGAATCTTTCTTT.

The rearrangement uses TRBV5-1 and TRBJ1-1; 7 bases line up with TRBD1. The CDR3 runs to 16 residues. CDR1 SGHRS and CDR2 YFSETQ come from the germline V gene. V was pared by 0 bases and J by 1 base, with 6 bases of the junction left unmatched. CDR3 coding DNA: TGCGCCAGCAGCTTGGCATGGGGACAGAAGAACACTGAAGCTTTCTTT. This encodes CASSLAWGQKNTEAFF.

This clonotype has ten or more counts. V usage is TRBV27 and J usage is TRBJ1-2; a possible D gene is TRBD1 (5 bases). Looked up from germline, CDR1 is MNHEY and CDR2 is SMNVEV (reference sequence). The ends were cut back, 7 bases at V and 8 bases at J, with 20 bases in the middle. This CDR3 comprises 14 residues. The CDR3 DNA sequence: TGTGCCAGCAAAACGGGAGGGGACCCCTACGGCTACACCTTC. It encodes CASKTGGDPYGYTF.

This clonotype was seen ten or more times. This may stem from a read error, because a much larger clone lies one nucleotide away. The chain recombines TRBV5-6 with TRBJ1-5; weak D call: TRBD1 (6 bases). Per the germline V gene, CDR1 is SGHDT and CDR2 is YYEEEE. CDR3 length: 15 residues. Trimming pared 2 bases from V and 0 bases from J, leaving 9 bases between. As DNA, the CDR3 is TGTGCCAGCAGCTTTCGGGGGGCTAGCAATCAGCCCCAGCATTTT. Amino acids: CASSFRGASNQPQHF.

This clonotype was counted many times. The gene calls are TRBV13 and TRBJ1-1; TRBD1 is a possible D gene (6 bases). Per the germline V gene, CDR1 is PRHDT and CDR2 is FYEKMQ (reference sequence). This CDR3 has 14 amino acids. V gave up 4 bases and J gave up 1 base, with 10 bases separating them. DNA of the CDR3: TGTGCCAGCAGCTCCCGGGACACGAACACTGAAGCTTTCTTT. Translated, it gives CASSSRDTNTEAFF.